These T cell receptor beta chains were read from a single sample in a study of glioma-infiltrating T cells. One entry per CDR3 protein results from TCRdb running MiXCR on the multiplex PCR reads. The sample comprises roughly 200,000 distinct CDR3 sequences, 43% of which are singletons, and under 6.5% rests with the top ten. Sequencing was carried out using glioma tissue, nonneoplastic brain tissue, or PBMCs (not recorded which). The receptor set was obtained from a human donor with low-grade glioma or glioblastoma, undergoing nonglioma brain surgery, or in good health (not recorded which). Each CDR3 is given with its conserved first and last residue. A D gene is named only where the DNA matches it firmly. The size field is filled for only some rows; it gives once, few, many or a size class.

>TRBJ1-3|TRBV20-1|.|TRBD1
CSARGQGDSGKTIYF
TGCAGTGCTAGGGGACAGGGAGACTCTGGAAAAACCATATATTTT
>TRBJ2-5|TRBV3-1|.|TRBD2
CASSARTSGSFRTQYF
TGTGCCAGCAGCGCCCGGACTAGCGGGAGTTTTCGGACCCAGTACTTC
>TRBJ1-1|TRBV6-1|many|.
CASSGRGVTEAFF
TGTGCCAGCAGTGGCCGGGGGGTCACTGAAGCTTTCTTT
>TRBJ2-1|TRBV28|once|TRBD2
CASSPSGSIYNEHFF
TGTGCCAGCAGTCCTAGCGGGAGTATCTACAATGAGCATTTCTTT
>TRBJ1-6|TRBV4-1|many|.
CASSQEEQGTSPLHF
TGCGCCAGCAGCCAAGAAGAGCAGGGGACTTCACCCCTCCACTTT
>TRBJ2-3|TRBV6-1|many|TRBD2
CASRVAGVDTQYF
TGTGCCAGCAGGGTAGCGGGAGTAGATACGCAGTATTTT
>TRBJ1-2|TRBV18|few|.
CASSPPDYGYAF
TGTGCCAGCTCACCACCGGACTATGGCTACGCCTTC
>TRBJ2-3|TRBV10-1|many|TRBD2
CASSGGLTDTQYF
TGCGCCAGCAGTGGGGGACTAACAGATACGCAGTATTTT
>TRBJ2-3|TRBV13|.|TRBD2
CASSPGLAGYTDTQYF
TGTGCCAGCAGCCCGGGACTAGCGGGGTACACAGATACGCAGTATTTT
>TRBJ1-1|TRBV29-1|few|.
CSAKGTENTEAFF
TGCAGCGCTAAAGGGACGGAGAACACTGAAGCTTTCTTT
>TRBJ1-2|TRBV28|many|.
CASAGTNYGYTF
TGTGCCAGCGCGGGGACCAACTATGGCTACACCTTC
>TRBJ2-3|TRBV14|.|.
CASRQIRQETDTQYF
TGTGCCAGCAGACAGATCCGACAGGAGACAGATACGCAGTATTTT
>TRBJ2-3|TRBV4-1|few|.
CASSHNWGTDTQYF
TGCGCCAGCAGCCATAATTGGGGCACAGATACGCAGTATTTT
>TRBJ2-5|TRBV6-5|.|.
CARSYSQGRWTQYF
TGTGCCAGAAGTTACTCGCAGGGCCGCTGGACCCAGTACTTC
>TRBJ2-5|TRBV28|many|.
CASSLLVASKETQYF
TGTGCCAGCAGTTTATTGGTAGCGAGCAAAGAGACCCAGTACTTC
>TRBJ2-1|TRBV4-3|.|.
CASSQVQFQGTDNEQFF
TGCGCCAGCAGCCAAGTTCAGTTCCAGGGGACGGACAATGAGCAGTTCTTC